The present entry profiles one T cell receptor beta chain with its context. The data were obtained in a study of blood T cell repertoires in COVID-19. Produced via immunoSEQ multiplex PCR; TCRdb's table is partial and in-frame only. Found here are over 150,000 clones, more than 80% of them singletons; the top ten hold roughly 7.1%. Trimming at V came to 7 bases and at J to 4 bases, leaving 13 bases not matched to a gene. This CDR3 is 15 amino acids long. The germline gives CDR1 SNHLY, CDR2 FYNNEI. This sequence originates from a human donor in a cohort sampled during active COVID-19. Sequencing was performed on peripheral blood. The rearrangement joins TRBV2 to TRBJ2-7; 7 positions agree with TRBD1. The CDR3 region has the DNA TGTGCCAGCACCGGATGGGACAGTAGGTCGTACGAGCAGTACTTC. Residues: CASTGWDSRSYEQYF.